These 27 T cell receptor beta chains originate from one sample sequenced in a study of T cell changes during pregnancy in multiple sclerosis. The method was immunoSEQ multiplex PCR; TCRdb's version includes in-frame clones alone and lacks a portion of them. The table lists about 60,000 clones, about 92% of them singletons. This specimen consisted of peripheral blood, obtained after pregnancy. The source is a female donor with multiple sclerosis, enrolled in a pregnancy study.

The rearrangement joins TRBV6-5 to TRBJ2-7; unclear D gene. This CDR3 has 14 residues. CDR1 and CDR2 from the germline V gene are MNHEY and SVGAGI. V lost 0 bases and J lost 3, with 9 bases in between. CDR3 DNA: TGTGCCAGCAGTTACTCTAAGCTCAACTACGAGCAGTACTTC. Translation: CASSYSKLNYEQYF.

The V call is TRBV7-2, the J call TRBJ2-7; 12 nucleotides agree with TRBD1. The CDR3 is 15 amino acids. Per germline, CDR1 SGHTA and CDR2 FQGNSA. The ends lost 5 bases at V and 4 bases at J; junction bases unmatched: 6. The CDR3 nucleotides are TGTGCCAGCAGCAAGGGGGACAGGGGGCTGTACGAGCAGTACTTC. Translation gives CASSKGDRGLYEQYF.

The V and J genes are TRBV27 and TRBJ1-3; perhaps TRBD1 as D (5 bases). This CDR3 is 18 amino acids long. V lost 2 bases, J lost 0 bases, and 17 bases lay in between. Per germline, CDR1 MNHEY and CDR2 SMNVEV (reference sequence). The CDR3 spells CASSLRGGGSASGNTIYF. The CDR3 nucleotides read TGTGCCAGCAGTTTAAGGGGCGGGGGGTCCGCCTCTGGAAACACCATATATTTT.

In DNA, the CDR3 is TGTGCCAGCAGCTTACAGGGGGCCTACAATGAGCAGTTCTTC. Protein: CASSLQGAYNEQFF. The rearrangement links TRBV7-9 to TRBJ2-1, with 7 bases identical to TRBD1. CDR3 size: 14 residues. J was trimmed by 2 bases and V by 2 bases; bases with no gene match: 0. Germline V CDR1 and CDR2: SEHNR, FQNEAQ (reference sequence).

V is TRBV7-9 and J is TRBJ1-1; D is uncertain. V dropped 5 bases and J dropped 4 bases, with 17 bases sitting between them. The CDR3 is 15 residues long. The germline gives CDR1 SEHNR, CDR2 FQNEAQ (reference sequence). Here the CDR3 DNA reads TGTGCCAGCAGCATAAGAACGGGGAAGGGCACTGAAGCTTTCTTT. This encodes CASSIRTGKGTEAFF.

This sequence joins TRBV30 and TRBJ2-1; 11 bases fit TRBD2. The CDR3 contains 15 residues. Per germline, CDR1 GTSNPN and CDR2 SVGIG (reference sequence). V gave up 0 bases and J gave up 4 bases; unmatched junction bases: 2. The CDR3 bases are TGTGCCTGGAGTGTACTAGCGGGAGCATACAATGAGCAGTTCTTC. Translated, it gives CAWSVLAGAYNEQFF.

This clone was seen a single time. The CDR3 reads CASSLGTGLYNEQFF. As DNA, the CDR3 is TGCGCCAGCAGCTTGGGAACAGGGTTATACAATGAGCAGTTCTTC. This sequence joins TRBV5-1 and TRBJ2-1, with a weak D call TRBD1 (6 bases). This CDR3 spans 15 amino acids. The V end lost 0 bases, the J end lost 4 bases, and 11 bases lay between the germline ends. CDR1 is SGHRS and CDR2 is YFSETQ in the germline V gene.

The CDR3 here is CASRKRGGSSYNEQFF. The CDR3 DNA reads TGTGCCAGCAGAAAACGGGGGGGAAGCTCCTACAATGAGCAGTTCTTC. The V call is TRBV11-2, the J call TRBJ2-1, with TRBD2 matching over 8 bases. Germline V gene lookup returns CDR1 SGHAT and CDR2 FQNNGV. Trimming at V came to 6 bases and at J to 0 bases, leaving 7 bases not matched to a gene. The CDR3 runs 16 residues.

The chain links TRBV4-3 to TRBJ2-4; 10 nucleotides agree with TRBD1. The junction had 4 bases not matched to a gene; V was cut back by 4 bases and J by 1 base. There are 16 residues in the CDR3. Germline CDR1 is LGHNA and CDR2 is YSLEER. The CDR3 region is CASSRDRGGAKNIQYF. DNA for the CDR3: TGCGCCAGCAGCCGGGACAGGGGAGGGGCCAAAAACATTCAGTACTTC.

V gene TRBV27 combines with J gene TRBJ2-7; D ambiguous. The CDR3 is 13 residues long. Germline loops: CDR1 MNHEY, CDR2 SMNVEV (reference sequence). Trimming cost V 4 bases and J 3 bases, with 10 bases left between them. The CDR3 is CASSSPPGYEQYF. The CDR3 region has the DNA TGTGCCAGCAGTTCCCCCCCCGGCTACGAGCAGTACTTC.

This chain connects TRBV19 to TRBJ2-7; D might be TRBD1 (6 bases). V was clipped by 2 bases and J by 0 bases, with 8 bases between them. Germline V gene sequence: CDR1 LNHDA, CDR2 SQIVND (reference sequence). The CDR3 extends over 14 amino acids. Here the CDR3 reads CASSIPGDSYEQYF. CDR3 DNA: TGTGCCAGTAGTATACCAGGGGACTCCTACGAGCAGTACTTC.

The chain combines TRBV7-3 with TRBJ2-2, with 13 positions matching TRBD2. CDR1 and CDR2 (germline): SGHTA, FQGTGA. The CDR3 covers 17 residues. V lost 7 bases, J lost 7 bases, and 12 bases stayed unmatched. This CDR3 reads CASTLGGTSGIGGELFF. In DNA, the CDR3 is TGTGCCAGCACCCTTGGTGGGACTAGCGGGATCGGCGGGGAGCTGTTTTTT.

The chain recombines TRBV29-1 with TRBJ2-1; 8 positions agree with TRBD2. The ends lost 4 bases at V and 6 bases at J; junction bases unmatched: 5. Germline V gene lookup returns CDR1 SQVTM and CDR2 ANQGSEA. The length of the CDR3 is 13 residues. The CDR3 region has the DNA TGCAGCGTTGTCAAACGGGAGGGCAATGAGCAGTTCTTC. Encoded protein: CSVVKREGNEQFF.

This rearrangement joins TRBV6-4 to TRBJ1-2, with unresolved D. CDR1 and CDR2 from the germline V gene are MRHNA and SNTAGT. This CDR3 has 14 residues. V lost 7 bases and J 4 bases, leaving 16 bases between the germline ends. Here the CDR3 reads CASNPLARSYGYTF. The CDR3 bases are TGTGCCAGCAACCCCTTGGCCAGGTCCTATGGCTACACCTTC.

This clone was picked up one time. The chain is built from TRBV7-3 and TRBJ2-1; no definite D call. The germline gives CDR1 SGHTA, CDR2 FQGTGA. This CDR3 contains 13 residues. V was pared by 5 bases and J by 2 bases, with 7 bases between. CDR3 DNA: TGTGCCAGCAGCATGGCCACCTACAATGAGCAGTTCTTC. The encoded protein is CASSMATYNEQFF. Combining the CDR3 with reference TRBV7-3 and TRBJ2-1 gives the whole variable domain GAGVSQTPSNKVTEKGKYVELRCDPISGHTALYWYRQSLGQGPEFLIYFQGTGAADDSGLPNDRFFAVRPEGSVSTLKIQRTERGDSAVYLCASSMATYNEQFFGPGTRLTVL.

The J gene is TRBJ1-4, the V gene TRBV5-1, with TRBD1 matching 7 bases. CDR1 SGHRS and CDR2 YFSETQ come from the germline V gene. The length of the CDR3 is 15 residues. J gave up 7 bases and V 1 base, and 7 bases lay outside the gene matches. CDR3 loop: CASSLSGQSAEKLFF. The CDR3 DNA reads as TGCGCCAGCAGCTTGTCGGGACAGAGTGCTGAAAAACTGTTTTTT.

The gene calls are TRBV18 and TRBJ2-1; 10 nucleotides match TRBD2. Germline values: CDR1 KGHSH, CDR2 LQKENI. Trimming cost V 8 bases and J 0 bases; bases outside gene matches: 10. The CDR3 is 17 amino acids. The CDR3 sequence is CASHIAGGGSSYNEQFF. The CDR3 DNA is TGTGCCAGCCATATAGCGGGAGGCGGGAGCTCCTACAATGAGCAGTTCTTC.

The V gene is TRBV11-3, the J gene TRBJ2-1; 11 bases line up with TRBD1. Unmatched junction bases numbered 4, after V lost 1 base and J lost 8 bases. Per the germline V gene, CDR1 is SGHNT and CDR2 is YENEEA. The CDR3 contains 15 residues. The CDR3 loop reads CASSLAGQGVYEQFF. CDR3 DNA: TGTGCCAGCAGCTTAGCGGGACAGGGGGTCTATGAGCAGTTCTTC.

This rearrangement joins TRBV13 to TRBJ2-1; 14 bases agree with TRBD2. V was clipped by 0 bases and J by 10 bases; unmatched bases: 2. The CDR3 contains 15 residues. Germline V CDR1 and CDR2: PRHDT, FYEKMQ (reference sequence). CDR3 in amino acids: CASSLGGLAGVEQFF. As DNA, the CDR3 is TGTGCCAGCAGCTTAGGGGGACTAGCGGGAGTAGAGCAGTTCTTC.

The chain links TRBV29-1 to TRBJ1-4; no definite D call. Looked up from germline, CDR1 is SQVTM and CDR2 is ANQGSEA. V was trimmed by 4 bases and J by 3 bases, leaving 6 bases between them. The CDR3 is 12 residues long. The CDR3 spells CSVVQPNEKLFF. In nucleotides, the CDR3 is TGCAGCGTTGTACAACCTAATGAAAAACTGTTTTTT.

This sequence joins TRBV7-9 and TRBJ1-2, with D hard to call. CDR1 and CDR2 from the germline V gene are SEHNR and FQNEAQ (reference sequence). The CDR3 sequence is 13 residues long. Trimming stripped 2 bases from V and 2 bases from J, with 6 bases between. The CDR3 loop is CASSLRGNYGYTF. The DNA of the CDR3 is TGTGCCAGCAGCTTACGAGGGAACTATGGCTACACCTTC.

The chain joins TRBV7-9 to TRBJ2-4; D might be TRBD1 (6 bases). This CDR3 comprises 13 residues. From germline, CDR1 is SEHNR and CDR2 FQNEAQ (reference sequence). V was shortened by 5 bases and J by 6 bases, with 11 bases between the two germline ends. CDR3 bases: TGTGCCAGCAGCATAGGGACACTAAACATTCAGTACTTC. It specifies CASSIGTLNIQYF. Together with reference TRBV7-9 and TRBJ2-4, the CDR3 gives the full variable domain: DTGVSQNPRHKITKRGQNVTFRCDPISEHNRLYWYRQTLGQGPEFLTYFQNEAQLEKSRLLSDRFSAERPKGSFSTLEIQRTEQGDSAMYLCASSIGTLNIQYFGAGTRLSVL.

V gene TRBV6-4 combines with J gene TRBJ2-3; the match to TRBD1 covers 11 bases. The germline CDR1 and CDR2 sequences are MRHNA and SNTAGT. This CDR3 has 16 amino acids. V shed 0 bases and J 3 bases; nucleotides not matched to a gene: 2. DNA for the CDR3: TGTGCCAGCAGTGACTCTCGGGACAGGGGGACAGATACGCAGTATTTT. It yields the protein CASSDSRDRGTDTQYF.

The chain combines TRBV6-5 with TRBJ1-1; D not certain. Deletions cut 6 bases from V and 4 bases from J, with 12 bases between. This CDR3 spans 13 amino acids. Germline V gene sequence: CDR1 MNHEY, CDR2 SVGAGI. CDR3 protein: CASRDTAGTEAFF. The CDR3 nucleotides read TGTGCCAGCAGAGACACGGCGGGCACTGAAGCTTTCTTT.

The V and J genes are TRBV11-1 and TRBJ2-1; 8 bases align to TRBD1. The CDR3 has 16 amino acids. In germline, CDR1 is SGHAT, CDR2 FQDESV (reference sequence). The V and J ends lost 5 bases and 9 bases, in that order; junction bases with no gene match: 15. CDR3 nucleotides: TGTGCCAGCAGCCAGGGACAGGCGACCCCCCAGGGTGAGCAGTTCTTC. Protein: CASSQGQATPQGEQFF.

The chain carries TRBV6-1 and TRBJ1-2; 7 bases are shared with TRBD1. This CDR3 is 14 amino acids long. V dropped 7 bases and J dropped 2; count of bases not matched to a gene: 7. Germline V gives CDR1 MNHNS, CDR2 SASEGT. Here the CDR3 reads CASTELTGNYGYTF. The CDR3 nucleotides read TGTGCCAGCACCGAATTGACAGGGAACTATGGCTACACCTTC.

The chain carries TRBV4-3 and TRBJ2-7, with 9 bases lining up with TRBD2. The V segment lost 4 bases and the J segment 2 bases; nucleotides outside the gene matches: 0. CDR1 and CDR2 (germline): LGHNA, YSLEER. The CDR3 runs 13 residues. The CDR3: CASSPSGAYEQYF. In DNA form, the CDR3 reads TGCGCCAGCAGCCCTAGCGGGGCCTACGAGCAGTACTTC.